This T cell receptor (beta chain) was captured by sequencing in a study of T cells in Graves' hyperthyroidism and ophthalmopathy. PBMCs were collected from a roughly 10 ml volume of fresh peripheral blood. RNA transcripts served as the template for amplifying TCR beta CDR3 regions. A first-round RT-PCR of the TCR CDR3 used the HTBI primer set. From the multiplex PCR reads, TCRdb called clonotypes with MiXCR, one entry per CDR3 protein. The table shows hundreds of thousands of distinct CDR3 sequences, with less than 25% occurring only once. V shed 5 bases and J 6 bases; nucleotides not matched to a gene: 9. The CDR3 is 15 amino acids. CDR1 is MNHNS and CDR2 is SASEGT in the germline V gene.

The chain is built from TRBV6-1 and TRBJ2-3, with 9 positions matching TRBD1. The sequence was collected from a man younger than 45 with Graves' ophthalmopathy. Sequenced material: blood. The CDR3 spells CASSPGTGMVDTQYF. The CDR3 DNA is TGTGCCAGCAGTCCCGGGACAGGGATGGTGGATACGCAGTATTTT.